Listed here are 4 T cell receptor beta chains from one sample, sequenced in a study of OX40 agonist ivuxolimab in advanced cancers. Clones were sequenced by immunoSEQ multiplex PCR, and TCRdb holds only the in-frame ones, with some missing. The table includes about 87,000 clones, around nine tenths detected once. Sequencing was performed on CD4+ or CD8+ T cells sorted from blood, taken in a trial of the OX40 agonist ivuxolimab. These receptors were taken from an adult with an advanced solid tumor such as melanoma, head and neck, liver or kidney cancer.

The J gene is TRBJ1-5, the V gene TRBV15; D possibly corresponds to TRBD1 (6 bases). Germline values: CDR1 LNHNV, CDR2 YYDKDF (reference sequence). The CDR3 has 16 amino acids. Trimming took off 0 bases at V and 2 bases at J, with 11 bases between the two ends. The CDR3 protein is CATSRDPGVGNQPQHF. The CDR3 DNA follows: TGTGCCACCAGCAGAGATCCAGGGGTGGGCAATCAGCCCCAGCATTTT.

The chain uses TRBV6-1 and TRBJ2-7; D perhaps matches TRBD2 (5 bases). V was trimmed by 2 bases and J by 0 bases, leaving 11 bases between them. The germline CDR1 and CDR2 sequences are MNHNS and SASEGT. The CDR3 sequence is 15 residues long. CDR3 nucleotide sequence: TGTGCCAGCAGTGAAAGGCCGGGAAGCTCCTACGAGCAGTACTTC. Translation: CASSERPGSSYEQYF.

This sequence joins TRBV11-3 and TRBJ2-2; unclear D gene. This CDR3 is built from 15 residues. Trimming took 5 bases from V and 6 from J, leaving 16 bases between them. Germline V gene lookup returns CDR1 SGHNT and CDR2 YENEEA. CDR3 sequence reads: CASSPSGLDSGELFF. The CDR3 DNA sequence: TGTGCCAGCAGCCCAAGTGGGCTAGATTCCGGGGAGCTGTTTTTT. The whole variable domain, remainder taken from reference TRBV11-3 and TRBJ2-2, is EAGVVQSPRYKIIEKKQPVAFWCNPISGHNTLYWYLQNLGQGPELLIRYENEEAVDDSQLPKDRFSAERLKGVDSTLKIQPAELGDSAVYLCASSPSGLDSGELFFGEGSRLTVL.

This chain links TRBV19 with TRBJ1-1; D unclear. This CDR3 is built from 13 residues. Germline-derived CDR1 and CDR2 are LNHDA and SQIVND (reference sequence). Trimming removed 5 bases from V and 0 bases from J, with 7 bases in between. The CDR3 sequence: CASSPEMNTEAFF. CDR3 nucleotide sequence: TGTGCCAGTAGTCCGGAGATGAACACTGAAGCTTTCTTT.